This T cell receptor (beta chain) was found in a study of identical twins. This clonotype was recorded many times. What it binds is not known. No donor was unhealthy or non-Caucasian. Each CDR3 protein gets one entry after TCRdb re-called the 5' RACE reads with MiXCR. This sample has about 290,000 distinct CDR3 sequences, with more than 8% found just once. Overall study results and limits: Fewer insertions marked abundant cord blood beta clonotypes; young adult naive trended weakly, memory not at all. Twins showed weaker excess sharing in their beta out-of-frame sequences.

The CDR3 is 12 residues long. The germline V gene encodes CDR1 SGHRS and CDR2 YFSETQ. V was clipped by 1 base and J by 6 bases, with 5 bases between them. In addition, the sample was reused for a study of yellow fever vaccine responses in identical twins. That publication notes: Twins' vaccine T cell response reportedly gave the appearance of partial convergence and partial personalization.

The chain uses TRBV5-1 and TRBJ2-1; no clear D. The sample was CD8+ T cells sorted from blood. This clonotype was sampled from a woman younger than 35 in good health. The CDR3 loop reads CASSLTTNEQFF. CDR3 nucleotides: TGCGCCAGCAGCTTGACTACCAATGAGCAGTTCTTC.